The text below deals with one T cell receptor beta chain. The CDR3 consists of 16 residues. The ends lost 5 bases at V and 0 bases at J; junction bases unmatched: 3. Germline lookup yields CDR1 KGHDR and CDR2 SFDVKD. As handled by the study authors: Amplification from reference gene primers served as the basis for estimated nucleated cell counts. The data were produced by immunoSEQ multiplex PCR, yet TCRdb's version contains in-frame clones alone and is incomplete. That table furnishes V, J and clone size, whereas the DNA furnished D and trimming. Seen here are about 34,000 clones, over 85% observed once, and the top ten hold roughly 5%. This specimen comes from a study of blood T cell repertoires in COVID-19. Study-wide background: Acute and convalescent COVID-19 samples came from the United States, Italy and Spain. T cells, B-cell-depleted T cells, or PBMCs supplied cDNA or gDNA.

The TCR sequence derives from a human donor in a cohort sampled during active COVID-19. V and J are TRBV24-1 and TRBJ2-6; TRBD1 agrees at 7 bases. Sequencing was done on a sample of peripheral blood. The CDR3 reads CATSGPGGSGANVLTF. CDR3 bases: TGTGCCACCAGTGGCCCAGGGGGCTCTGGGGCCAACGTCCTGACTTTC.